Each of the 6 T cell receptor beta chains below was sequenced from the same sample in a study of cytomegalovirus exposure and HLA in healthy donors (dated by TCRdb to about 2017). Library preparation was by the immunoSEQ multiplex PCR assay. For the multiplex PCR, a mixture combining 60 forward primers for TCR Vbeta segments and 13 reverse primers for TCR Jbeta segments was used. TCRdb retrieved this table from immuneACCESS and kept in-frame rearrangements only. Not all clones are present; in checked studies, unresolved V genes account for under half, and no reason is known for the remainder. In this sample the table shows roughly 130,000 clones, more than 60% of which occur a single time. Over 1.5% of the sample goes to the ten largest clones. The sample consisted of PBMCs. The origin of the receptors is a woman in her forties in good health and CMV-seronegative.

Note on this clone: At one end the junction does not follow the germline gene, possibly because of a read error. V usage is TRBV7-3 and J usage is TRBJ2-7, with D perhaps matching TRBD2 (5 bases). This CDR3 has 14 amino acids. Germline V CDR1 and CDR2: SGHTA, FQGTGA. CDR3 in amino acids: CASSPHEDSFEQYF. CDR3 DNA: TGTGCCAGCAGCCCTCACGAGGACTCCTTCGAGCAGTACTTC.

This sequence joins TRBV6-6 and TRBJ1-1; weak D call: TRBD1 (5 bases). CDR1 is MNHNY and CDR2 is SVGAGI in the germline V gene (reference sequence). CDR3 length: 14 residues. Trimming stripped 6 bases from V and 3 bases from J, with 14 bases between. CDR3: CASSKGRRDTEAFF. CDR3 bases: TGTGCCAGCAGCAAAGGCCGCAGGGACACTGAAGCTTTCTTT.

The rearrangement joins TRBV28 to TRBJ2-7, with D maybe TRBD2 (5 bases). The CDR3 sequence is 18 residues long. Per germline, CDR1 MDHEN and CDR2 SYDVKM. Trimming pared 7 bases from V and 0 bases from J, leaving 25 bases between. CDR3 nucleotides: TGTGCCAGCACCCCAGGCGCAGCGGTAGGACTGAGCTCCTACGAGCAGTACTTC. Residues: CASTPGAAVGLSSYEQYF. Filled out from reference TRBV28 and TRBJ2-7, the complete variable domain reads DVKVTQSSRYLVKRTGEKVFLECVQDMDHENMFWYRQDPGLGLRLIYFSYDVKMKEKGDIPEGYSVSREKKERFSLILESASTNQTSMYLCASTPGAAVGLSSYEQYFGPGTRLTVT.

This chain connects TRBV7-3 to TRBJ2-3, with TRBD1 matching over 7 bases. The CDR3 totals 15 residues. The ends lost 3 bases at V and 1 base at J; junction bases unmatched: 4. Germline CDR1 reads SGHTA; CDR2 reads FQGTGA. Here the CDR3 reads CASSFAGGRTDTQYF. The CDR3 DNA reads TGTGCCAGCAGCTTCGCAGGGGGTCGCACAGATACGCAGTATTTT. The whole variable domain, filled in from reference TRBV7-3 and TRBJ2-3, reads GAGVSQTPSNKVTEKGKYVELRCDPISGHTALYWYRQSLGQGPEFLIYFQGTGAADDSGLPNDRFFAVRPEGSVSTLKIQRTERGDSAVYLCASSFAGGRTDTQYFGPGTRLTVL.

This clone was seen just once. J is TRBJ2-3 and V is TRBV6-1, with TRBD2 matching over 7 bases. Unmatched junction bases numbered 1, after V lost 7 bases and J lost 0 bases. There are 13 residues in the CDR3. The germline gives CDR1 MNHNS, CDR2 SASEGT. Written as DNA, the CDR3 is TGTGCCAGCACACTAGCGAGCACAGATACGCAGTATTTT. Protein product: CASTLASTDTQYF.

The V gene is TRBV27, the J gene TRBJ1-2; D not certain. V was shortened by 3 bases and J by 6 bases, with 26 bases between the two germline ends. The CDR3 spans 18 residues. Germline CDR1 reads MNHEY; CDR2 reads SMNVEV (reference sequence). This CDR3 reads CASSFPTPPEGTTNGYTF. The CDR3 nucleotides are TGTGCCAGCAGTTTCCCAACCCCCCCTGAGGGAACTACTAATGGCTACACCTTC.